These 30 T cell receptor beta chains share one sample of origin, sequenced in a study of early T cells in non-severe SARS-CoV-2 infection. TCRdb recomputed calls from the 5' RACE reads with MiXCR, one row per CDR3 protein. This sample has roughly 120,000 distinct CDR3 sequences, with about 16% found just once. The sample was whole blood. The receptors shown here come from an adult who was a healthcare worker with PCR-confirmed SARS-CoV-2 infection or an uninfected control (not recorded which).

The sample holds a few counts of this clonotype. This sequence joins TRBV27 and TRBJ1-1; D is ambiguous. Germline loops: CDR1 MNHEY, CDR2 SMNVEV (reference sequence). The CDR3 is 14 residues long. V was trimmed by 7 bases and J by 1 base, leaving 13 bases between them. CDR3 in amino acids: CASTAVGGNTEAFF. The CDR3 region has the DNA TGTGCCAGCACGGCCGTTGGCGGGAACACTGAAGCTTTCTTT.

This clonotype was recorded a few times. The rearrangement joins TRBV20-1 to TRBJ2-5; TRBD2 is a possible D gene (6 bases). The germline V gene encodes CDR1 DFQATT and CDR2 SNEGSKA (reference sequence). The CDR3 is 15 residues long. V was trimmed by 2 bases and J by 1 base, leaving 14 bases between them. The CDR3 DNA reads as TGCAGTGCTAGATCGGTAGCGGCGACCCAAGAGACCCAGTACTTC. Translated: CSARSVAATQETQYF.

The chain joins TRBV30 to TRBJ1-5; D is unresolved. The length of the CDR3 is 15 residues. V was cut by 1 base and J by 2 bases, with 12 bases left in between. From germline, CDR1 is GTSNPN and CDR2 SVGIG (reference sequence). CDR3: CAWSASGSRNQPQHF. The CDR3 DNA reads as TGTGCCTGGAGTGCCTCCGGGAGCCGCAATCAGCCCCAGCATTTT.

This sequence joins TRBV5-6 and TRBJ2-5; D may be TRBD2 (6 bases). V dropped 4 bases and J dropped 5 bases, with 15 bases sitting between them. Germline V CDR1 and CDR2: SGHDT, YYEEEE. The CDR3 extends over 14 amino acids. CDR3 loop: CASSTGTWAETQYF. CDR3 DNA: TGTGCCAGCAGCACCGGGACTTGGGCCGAGACCCAGTACTTC.

In its sample, this clonotype was seen a few times. The V and J genes are TRBV7-8 and TRBJ2-5; 7 bases match TRBD1. The V segment lost 5 bases and the J segment 3 bases; nucleotides outside the gene matches: 3. This CDR3 contains 13 residues. Germline CDR1 reads SGHVS; CDR2 reads FQNEAQ. The CDR3 loop is CASSEGTEETQYF. CDR3 sequence (DNA): TGTGCCAGCAGCGAAGGGACAGAAGAGACCCAGTACTTC. Combining the CDR3 with reference TRBV7-8 and TRBJ2-5 gives the whole variable domain GAGVSQSPRYKVAKRGQDVALRCDPISGHVSLFWYQQALGQGPEFLTYFQNEAQLDKSGLPSDRFFAERPEGSVSTLKIQRTQQEDSAVYLCASSEGTEETQYFGPGTRLLVL.

This clonotype was counted only a few times. The chain links TRBV30 to TRBJ1-1; no clear D. Germline values: CDR1 GTSNPN, CDR2 SVGIG (reference sequence). This CDR3 is built from 12 residues. With 2 bases removed from V and 3 bases from J, the gap between germline ends came to 7 bases. This CDR3 is CAWSLFDTEAFF. The CDR3 bases are TGTGCCTGGAGTCTATTCGACACTGAAGCTTTCTTT.

The chain has TRBV6-2 or TRBV6-3 and TRBJ1-1; the D is unclear. The CDR3 is 12 residues long. Germline V gives CDR1 MNHEY, CDR2 SVGEGT. V dropped 5 bases and J dropped 6 bases, with 10 bases sitting between them. CDR3 in amino acids: CASSGLSPEAFF. The CDR3 DNA reads as TGTGCCAGCAGTGGCCTGTCTCCTGAAGCTTTCTTT.

This clonotype was observed a few times. The chain is built from TRBV4-1 and TRBJ2-1; D might be TRBD1 (5 bases). The CDR3 loop spans 14 amino acids. Trimming took off 0 bases at V and 10 bases at J, with 13 bases between the two ends. Germline V gene data show CDR1 as MGHRA and CDR2 as YSYEKL. CDR3 residues: CASSQDSTVREQFF. The CDR3 DNA reads TGCGCCAGCAGCCAAGATTCGACAGTCCGAGAGCAGTTCTTC.

This clonotype showed up just a few times. The chain employs TRBV20-1 and TRBJ2-5; D assignment may be TRBD1 or TRBD2 (5 bases each). Per germline, CDR1 DFQATT and CDR2 SNEGSKA (reference sequence). This CDR3 is built from 13 residues. V was clipped by 4 bases and J by 2 bases, with 11 bases between them. CDR3 sequence (DNA): TGCAGTGCTACGGGACCATATCAAGAGACCCAGTACTTC. Amino acid sequence: CSATGPYQETQYF.

The chain recombines TRBV23-1 with TRBJ2-7, with D perhaps given as TRBD1 or TRBD2 (6 bases each). TRBV23-1 is placed among ORFs of uncertain function. The CDR3 runs to 15 residues. The V end lost 11 bases, the J end lost 4 bases, and 24 bases lay between the germline ends. This CDR3 is CAGGNSQGKEYEQYF. The CDR3 region has the DNA TGCGCCGGAGGGAATTCACAGGGAAAGGAATACGAGCAGTACTTC.

The chain uses TRBV2 and TRBJ2-5; D is unclear. Trimming cost V 6 bases and J 5 bases, with 7 bases left between them. The CDR3 loop spans 11 amino acids. Germline CDR1 reads SNHLY; CDR2 reads FYNNEI. In nucleotides, the CDR3 is TGTGCCAGCAGGGGTATCGAGACCCAGTACTTC. Protein product: CASRGIETQYF.

In this sample, this clonotype turned up a few times. V gene TRBV29-1 combines with J gene TRBJ2-1, with D perhaps matching TRBD1 (5 bases). CDR1 and CDR2 (germline): SQVTM, ANQGSEA. The CDR3 has 13 amino acids. CDR3 bases: TGCAGTGTGTCGCAGGGCCTAAGGAATGAGCAGTTCTTC. Residues: CSVSQGLRNEQFF.

This clonotype has just a few counts. V gene TRBV7-6 combines with J gene TRBJ2-2; TRBD2 aligns across 14 bases. Per the germline V gene, CDR1 is SGHVS and CDR2 is FNYEAQ. The CDR3 totals 18 residues. V was clipped by 5 bases and J by 3 bases; unmatched bases: 8. CDR3 bases: TGTGCCAGCAGCCTCGGGACTAGCGGGGGCCTGGACACCGGGGAGCTGTTTTTT. Encoded protein: CASSLGTSGGLDTGELFF.

This clonotype appeared a few times. The V and J genes are TRBV20-1 and TRBJ1-2; tentative D call: TRBD1 (5 bases). The CDR3 loop spans 16 amino acids. V dropped 5 bases and J dropped 2 bases, with 21 bases sitting between them. Germline CDR1 DFQATT, CDR2 SNEGSKA (reference sequence). The CDR3 protein is CSAPPGGSGSNYGYTF. The CDR3 nucleotides are TGCAGTGCTCCTCCGGGGGGGTCGGGAAGCAACTATGGCTACACCTTC.

This clonotype was found a few times. The chain uses TRBV20-1 and TRBJ2-6; the match to TRBD1 covers 9 bases. Germline lookup yields CDR1 DFQATT and CDR2 SNEGSKA (reference sequence). CDR3 length: 17 residues. The junction had 10 bases not matched to a gene; V was cut back by 3 bases and J by 4 bases. CDR3 residues: CSASLTGGSLGANVLTF. In nucleotides, the CDR3 is TGCAGTGCTAGCCTCACAGGGGGCTCTTTGGGGGCCAACGTCCTGACTTTC.

The chain uses TRBV12-3 or TRBV12-4 and TRBJ2-6; TRBD2 aligns across 7 bases. Germline trimming cut 6 bases from V and 2 bases from J; bases unmatched to any gene: 4. CDR3 length: 15 residues. The CDR3 DNA reads as TGTGCCAGCAGCGTTCGGGGGGCTGGGGCCAACGTCCTGACTTTC. Protein: CASSVRGAGANVLTF.

This clonotype was observed a few times. V usage is TRBV6-6 and J usage is TRBJ2-7; the D gene could be TRBD1 or TRBD2 (5 bases each). Germline CDR1 MNHNY, CDR2 SVGAGI (reference sequence). The CDR3 covers 14 residues. V lost 4 bases to trimming and J lost 0 bases, with 10 bases between them. This chain's CDR3 is CASSWDPSSYEQYF. DNA for the CDR3: TGTGCCAGCAGTTGGGACCCAAGCTCCTACGAGCAGTACTTC.

This clonotype has just a few counts. The chain combines TRBV9 with TRBJ1-2, with TRBD1 as a possible D gene (5 bases). In germline, CDR1 is SGDLS, CDR2 YYNGEE. Trimming took off 0 bases at V and 2 bases at J, with 17 bases between the two ends. The CDR3 sequence is 17 residues long. The CDR3 reads CASSVDPHLGRNYGYTF. Written as DNA, the CDR3 is TGTGCCAGCAGCGTAGACCCACATTTGGGGCGGAACTATGGCTACACCTTC.

This sequence joins TRBV2 and TRBJ2-1; TRBD1 is a possible D gene (6 bases). Trimming removed 5 bases at V and 9 bases at J, with 14 bases between. CDR3 length equals 13 residues. Germline V gene sequence: CDR1 SNHLY, CDR2 FYNNEI. The CDR3 DNA follows: TGTGCCAGCAGTAAGACAGGCCAGGGTGAGCAGTTCTTC. Amino acids: CASSKTGQGEQFF.

This clonotype appeared many times. The chain couples TRBV9 to TRBJ1-3, with D unresolved. Germline CDR1 reads SGDLS; CDR2 reads YYNGEE. This CDR3 contains 17 residues. With 0 bases removed from V and 3 bases from J, the gap between germline ends came to 16 bases. CDR3 sequence: CASSVDPAPEGGNTIYF. For the CDR3, the DNA is TGTGCCAGCAGCGTAGATCCCGCCCCGGAAGGTGGAAACACCATATATTTT. The full variable domain, with the rest looked up from reference TRBV9 and TRBJ1-3, is DSGVTQTPKHLITATGQRVTLRCSPRSGDLSVYWYQQSLDQGLQFLIQYYNGEERAKGNILERFSAQQFPDLHSELNLSSLELGDSALYFCASSVDPAPEGGNTIYFGEGSWLTVV.

A few counts support this clonotype. The chain joins TRBV19 to TRBJ1-4; 8 bases match TRBD1. The V and J ends lost 7 bases and 4 bases, in that order; junction bases with no gene match: 5. The CDR3 runs to 14 residues. Looked up from germline, CDR1 is LNHDA and CDR2 is SQIVND (reference sequence). The DNA for the CDR3 is TGTGCCAGTAATCCGACAGGGGTTAATGAAAAACTGTTTTTT. It specifies CASNPTGVNEKLFF. The full variable domain, rest sourced from reference TRBV19 and TRBJ1-4, is DGGITQSPKYLFRKEGQNVTLSCEQNLNHDAMYWYRQDPGQGLRLIYYSQIVNDFQKGDIAEGYSVSREKKESFPLTVTSAQKNPTAFYLCASNPTGVNEKLFFGSGTQLSVL.

This clonotype occurred a few times. The chain employs TRBV7-9 and TRBJ2-7; the match to TRBD2 covers 7 bases. The CDR3 is made up of 12 amino acids. The J segment lost 7 bases and the V segment lost 3 bases, leaving 3 bases of the junction unmatched. Per germline, CDR1 SEHNR and CDR2 FQNEAQ (reference sequence). The CDR3 region has the DNA TGTGCCAGCAGCTTTGGACTAGTTGAGCAGTACTTC. Residues: CASSFGLVEQYF.

This clonotype appeared a few times. The rearrangement links TRBV6-1 to TRBJ1-6; D is unclear. Trimming pared 3 bases from V and 9 bases from J, leaving 12 bases between. In germline, CDR1 is MNHNS, CDR2 SASEGT. This CDR3 is 14 amino acids long. The CDR3 DNA reads TGTGCCAGCAGTGAGGTCGGACCGAGTTCACCCCTCCACTTT. This codes for CASSEVGPSSPLHF.

There are a few counts of this clonotype. The genes are TRBV6-2 or TRBV6-3 and TRBJ1-2; D is undetermined. The CDR3 is made up of 11 amino acids. Trimming cost V 3 bases and J 4 bases, with 3 bases left between them. Germline loops: CDR1 MNHEY, CDR2 SVGEGT. The CDR3 spells CASSYRYGYTF. CDR3 nucleotide sequence: TGTGCCAGCAGTTATCGCTATGGCTACACCTTC.

The V call is TRBV19, the J call TRBJ2-2; the D is unclear. With 4 bases removed from V and 7 bases from J, the gap between germline ends came to 13 bases. Germline V gives CDR1 LNHDA, CDR2 SQIVND (reference sequence). The CDR3 is 14 residues long. DNA for the CDR3: TGTGCCAGTAGTAACGGCGCCGGCTACGGGGAGCTGTTTTTT. This gives the protein CASSNGAGYGELFF.

This sequence joins TRBV3-1 and TRBJ1-2; TRBD1 matches at 8 bases. Unmatched junction bases numbered 16, after V lost 4 bases and J lost 6 bases. This CDR3 has 17 residues. The V gene's germline CDR1 is LGHDT and CDR2 YNNKEL (reference sequence). The CDR3 spells CASSPGQGYGRNDGYTF. Written as DNA, the CDR3 is TGTGCCAGCAGCCCAGGACAGGGCTATGGAAGGAACGATGGCTACACCTTC.

The chain employs TRBV20-1 and TRBJ2-5; 9 bases are shared with TRBD1. Germline CDR1 DFQATT, CDR2 SNEGSKA (reference sequence). Trimming at V came to 3 bases and at J to 2 bases, leaving 1 base not matched to a gene. The CDR3 runs to 13 residues. The CDR3 is CSARTGGQETQYF. CDR3 nucleotides: TGCAGTGCTAGGACAGGGGGTCAAGAGACCCAGTACTTC.

There are many counts of this clonotype. The CDR3 DNA reads TGTGCCAGTACAGGACGGGCCCTGGCCACCGGGGAGCTGTTTTTT. Translation: CASTGRALATGELFF. V usage is TRBV2 and J usage is TRBJ2-2; perhaps TRBD1 as D (5 bases). The V gene's germline CDR1 is SNHLY and CDR2 FYNNEI. This CDR3 region has 15 residues. V gave up 9 bases and J gave up 4 bases, with 18 bases separating them.

J is TRBJ1-6 and V is TRBV2, with D possibly being TRBD1 (5 bases). The CDR3 runs to 15 residues. Trimming removed 3 bases from V and 2 bases from J, with 8 bases in between. In germline, CDR1 is SNHLY, CDR2 FYNNEI. CDR3 sequence (DNA): TGTGCCAGCAGTGACTGGGGCGCCTATAATTCACCCCTCCACTTT. The encoded protein is CASSDWGAYNSPLHF.

The rearrangement uses TRBV6-2 or TRBV6-3 and TRBJ1-1, with D perhaps matching TRBD1 (6 bases). Trimming cost V 6 bases and J 1 base, with 12 bases left between them. CDR3 length: 14 residues. Germline assignment: CDR1 MNHEY and CDR2 SVGEGT. In nucleotides, the CDR3 is TGTGCCAGCAGCCACAGGGCGGAGAACACTGAAGCTTTCTTT. Translating it yields CASSHRAENTEAFF.